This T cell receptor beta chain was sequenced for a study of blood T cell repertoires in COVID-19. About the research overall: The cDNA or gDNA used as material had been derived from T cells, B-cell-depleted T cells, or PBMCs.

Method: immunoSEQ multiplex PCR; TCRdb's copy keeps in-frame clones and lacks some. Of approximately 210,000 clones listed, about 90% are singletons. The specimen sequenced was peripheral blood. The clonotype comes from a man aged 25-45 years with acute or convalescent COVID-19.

CDR3 sequence reads: CASSLPLTGSFEQFF. The DNA for the CDR3 is TGTGCCAGCAGTTTACCTTTGACAGGGAGTTTTGAGCAGTTCTTC. This sequence joins TRBV28 and TRBJ2-1, with 7 bases fitting TRBD1. Germline-derived CDR1 and CDR2 are MDHEN and SYDVKM. The V and J ends lost 2 bases and 9 bases, in that order; junction bases with no gene match: 10. The CDR3 loop spans 15 amino acids.